This T cell receptor beta chain is drawn from a study of cytomegalovirus exposure and HLA in healthy donors. Regarding the study as a whole: Across donors, most TCRs were seen rarely, yet some public ones were widespread.

Worth noting for this clone: As yet, its antigen is unknown.

Some clones are missing from TCRdb's copy, which holds only in-frame ones; the method was immunoSEQ multiplex PCR. The data show 150,000 to 200,000 clones, with more than 75% seen just once and 6% to 8.5% held by the top ten. The germline V gene has CDR1 SGHTA and CDR2 FQGNSA. This CDR3 is built from 16 residues. After removal of 6 bases from V and 2 bases from J, the junction contained 11 bases not matched to a gene. Input material: PBMCs. The source of this sequence is a man between 25 and 39 years old in good health and CMV-seropositive. The chain recombines TRBV7-2 with TRBJ2-7; 9 nucleotides align to TRBD1. The CDR3, as DNA: TGTGCCAGCAGTCCTTGGGGGGGGACAGGGACCTACGAGCAGTACTTC. Protein sequence: CASSPWGGTGTYEQYF.